Here is one TCR beta chain with its context. Original processing methods: Nucleated cell counts were estimated from reference gene primer amplification. Generated by immunoSEQ multiplex PCR, the TCRdb table keeps only in-frame clones and is missing some. Clone size and V and J calls were adopted from that table, with D and trimming inferred from the DNA. The sample includes some 77,000 clones, around 88% of them seen just once. The sample is drawn from a study of blood T cell repertoires in COVID-19. Study in general: Sites in the United States, Italy and Spain provided acute and convalescent COVID-19 samples. The cDNA or gDNA used as material had been derived from T cells, B-cell-depleted T cells, or PBMCs.

The CDR3 covers 15 residues. V lost 1 base to trimming and J lost 1 base, with 10 bases between them. Germline values: CDR1 SGDLS, CDR2 YYNGEE. The sample was peripheral blood. The TCR originated in a man younger than 40 with acute or convalescent COVID-19. The rearrangement links TRBV9 to TRBJ2-3; D is possibly TRBD2 (5 bases). The CDR3 DNA reads as TGTGCCAGCAGCGTAATAGCGCTTGGCACAGATACGCAGTATTTT. It encodes CASSVIALGTDTQYF.